Presented here are 21 T cell receptor beta chains from one specimen sequenced in a study of blood T cells in healthy people across ages. Through a sample-barcoded 5' primer and a J-beta primer mix, a second PCR was run for roughly 7 to 12 cycles. TCRdb reanalysed the 5' RACE reads using MiXCR and keeps one entry per CDR3 protein. The sample shows about 1,400,000 distinct CDR3 sequences, around 59% of them seen only once. The material sequenced was blood. These receptors all stem from a man aged 18 to 30 in good health.

The chain has TRBV20-1 and TRBJ2-2; 14 nucleotides line up with TRBD2. The germline CDR1 and CDR2 sequences are DFQATT and SNEGSKA (reference sequence). The J segment lost 0 bases and the V segment lost 1 base, leaving 10 bases of the junction unmatched. This CDR3 has 20 amino acids. The CDR3 DNA follows: TGCAGTGCTAGAGGCCTTGTGACTAGCGGGAGGGCCTCGAACACCGGGGAGCTGTTTTTT. The encoded protein is CSARGLVTSGRASNTGELFF.

The CDR3 bases are TGCAGTGCTAGGGAAGACAGGGCCAATACGCAGTATTTT. Translation gives CSAREDRANTQYF. The J gene is TRBJ2-3, the V gene TRBV20-1, with 7 bases matching TRBD1. This CDR3 has 13 residues. Germline V gives CDR1 DFQATT, CDR2 SNEGSKA (reference sequence). V was pared by 3 bases and J by 7 bases, with 7 bases of the junction left unmatched.

This chain connects TRBV5-6 to TRBJ2-5; 13 nucleotides match TRBD2. The CDR3 spans 17 residues. The germline V gene encodes CDR1 SGHDT and CDR2 YYEEEE. Losses at the gene ends were 4 bases for V and 4 bases for J; bases not matched to a gene: 10. The CDR3, as DNA: TGTGCCAGCAGCCGGACCGGACTAGCGGGAGCAGGAGAGACCCAGTACTTC. Protein product: CASSRTGLAGAGETQYF. The complete variable domain, with remaining parts taken from reference TRBV5-6 and TRBJ2-5, reads DAGVTQSPTHLIKTRGQQVTLRCSPKSGHDTVSWYQQALGQGPQFIFQYYEEEERQRGNFPDRFSGHQFPNYSSELNVNALLLGDSALYLCASSRTGLAGAGETQYFGPGTRLLVL.

The chain employs TRBV5-1 and TRBJ1-2; TRBD1 might be the D (5 bases). Trimming pared 0 bases from V and 6 bases from J, leaving 15 bases between. The germline CDR1 and CDR2 sequences are SGHRS and YFSETQ. The CDR3 contains 15 residues. The CDR3 nucleotides are TGCGCCAGCAGCTTGGTGGGCCAGGGAGGAGATGGCTACACCTTC. Translated, it gives CASSLVGQGGDGYTF.

The J gene is TRBJ2-7, the V gene TRBV10-2, with 7 bases fitting TRBD1. Trimming cost V 6 bases and J 2 bases; bases outside gene matches: 10. Germline V gene data show CDR1 as WSHSY and CDR2 as SAAADI. The CDR3 spans 15 residues. CDR3: CASSDPGTDAYEQYF. The CDR3 bases are TGCGCCAGCAGCGACCCCGGGACAGACGCCTACGAGCAGTACTTC.

Only a few counts were recorded for this clonotype. The V call is TRBV29-1, the J call TRBJ2-7; perhaps TRBD1 as D (6 bases). The length of the CDR3 is 14 residues. Trimming took 5 bases from V and 3 from J, leaving 17 bases between them. Germline V lookup: CDR1 SQVTM, CDR2 ANQGSEA. This CDR3 reads CSVRTVREVYEQYF. The CDR3 nucleotides read TGCAGCGTTCGGACAGTTCGAGAGGTCTACGAGCAGTACTTC.

This CDR3 is CASSSQGEGHYGYTF. The CDR3 nucleotides are TGTGCCAGCAGTTCCCAGGGGGAGGGCCACTATGGCTACACCTTC. The rearrangement joins TRBV28 to TRBJ1-2, with TRBD1 identical over 7 bases. This CDR3 comprises 15 residues. Germline loops: CDR1 MDHEN, CDR2 SYDVKM. The trim removed 4 bases at V and 3 bases at J, leaving 8 bases unmatched.

The chain has TRBV30 and TRBJ2-7, with D possibly TRBD1 on 6 matching bases. The assigned J gene may be wrong: the sequence end matches TRBJ2-5 better. The germline V gene encodes CDR1 GTSNPN and CDR2 SVGIG (reference sequence). CDR3 length equals 14 residues. The CDR3 sequence: CAWSAPRTEETQYF. The CDR3 DNA sequence: TGTGCCTGGAGTGCACCGCGGACAGAGGAGACCCAGTACTTC.

The chain has TRBV24-1 and TRBJ2-6; TRBD1 matches at 7 bases. This CDR3 spans 18 amino acids. CDR1 KGHDR and CDR2 SFDVKD come from the germline V gene. Trimming cost V 0 bases and J 1 base; bases outside gene matches: 5. CDR3 in DNA: TGTGCCACCAGTGATTTGAAGGGGGCGCGTTCTGGGGCCAACGTCCTGACTTTC. Amino acids: CATSDLKGARSGANVLTF.

This clonotype was counted only a few times. V usage is TRBV4-1 and J usage is TRBJ2-3, with 9 bases identical to TRBD2. J gave up 2 bases and V 4 bases, and 13 bases lay outside the gene matches. The CDR3 length is 18 residues. CDR1 and CDR2 from the germline V gene are MGHRA and YSYEKL. As DNA, the CDR3 is TGCGCCAGCAGCCCCCAACATGGCCTAGCGGGGCTCACAGATACGCAGTATTTT. It yields the protein CASSPQHGLAGLTDTQYF.

The J gene is TRBJ2-3, the V gene TRBV7-6; unclear D gene. This CDR3 comprises 12 residues. Trimming pared 5 bases from V and 5 bases from J, leaving 8 bases between. From germline, CDR1 is SGHVS and CDR2 FNYEAQ. The CDR3 DNA reads as TGTGCCAGCAGCCCTTATAGAGATACGCAGTATTTT. Encoded protein: CASSPYRDTQYF.

The chain uses TRBV21-1 and TRBJ1-4. TRBV21-1 is assigned pseudogene status. CDR3 length equals 16 residues. The CDR3 loop is CASAYADPTTNEKLFF. CDR3 coding DNA: TGTGCCAGCGCGTACGCCGACCCCACAACTAATGAAAAACTGTTTTTT.

The chain links TRBV4-1 to TRBJ2-3; D ambiguous. The germline V gene has CDR1 MGHRA and CDR2 YSYEKL. This CDR3 spans 16 amino acids. Trimming pared 1 base from V and 6 bases from J, leaving 17 bases between. This CDR3 reads CASSQGWGAGADTQYF. CDR3 in DNA: TGCGCCAGCAGCCAAGGTTGGGGTGCTGGCGCGGATACGCAGTATTTT.

The chain has TRBV6-5 and TRBJ2-3; 9 bases are a match to TRBD2. The germline CDR1 and CDR2 sequences are MNHEY and SVGAGI. This CDR3 contains 16 residues. After removal of 6 bases from V and 4 bases from J, the junction contained 11 bases not matched to a gene. The chain's CDR3 is CASSPGLARAADTQYF. CDR3 nucleotides: TGTGCCAGCAGCCCGGGACTAGCAAGGGCAGCAGATACGCAGTATTTT.

The rearrangement joins TRBV27 to TRBJ2-7; D is ambiguous. Trimming took 0 bases from V and 2 from J, leaving 8 bases between them. CDR1 and CDR2 from the germline V gene are MNHEY and SMNVEV (reference sequence). The CDR3 has 14 residues. The CDR3 protein is CASSLSAATYEQYF. The CDR3 bases are TGTGCCAGCAGTTTATCGGCGGCTACCTACGAGCAGTACTTC.

The genes are TRBV7-2 and TRBJ2-3; D not resolved. This CDR3 contains 10 residues. Trimming cost V 1 base and J 11 bases, with 4 bases left between them. The germline CDR1 and CDR2 sequences are SGHTA and FQGNSA. CDR3 loop: CASSLVKQYF. DNA for the CDR3: TGTGCCAGCAGCTTAGTTAAGCAGTATTTT.

In regard to this clonotype: At one of its ends the junction is not consistent with the germline gene, which may arise from a read error. The gene calls are TRBV14 and TRBJ1-4, with no clear D. Germline V CDR1 and CDR2: SGHDN, FVKESK. This CDR3 spans 17 amino acids. The CDR3 loop is CASTQNLVRGTNEKLFF. Written as DNA, the CDR3 is TGTGCCAGCACCCAAAACCTCGTGCGAGGAACTAATGAAAAACTGTTTTTT.

V gene TRBV19 combines with J gene TRBJ2-1, with D unclear. V was trimmed by 3 bases and J by 4 bases, leaving 7 bases between them. The CDR3 is 13 amino acids. Germline-derived CDR1 and CDR2 are LNHDA and SQIVND (reference sequence). CDR3 DNA sequence: TGTGCCAGTAGTATTTCAAGATACAATGAGCAGTTCTTC. Amino acids: CASSISRYNEQFF.

About this clonotype itself: The germline gene is not matched at one end of the junction; a read error may be the cause. The chain couples TRBV7-9 to TRBJ2-1; no reliable D call. The CDR3 length is 15 residues. The germline V gene encodes CDR1 SEHNR and CDR2 FQNEAQ (reference sequence). CDR3 protein: CVSSLAWQPGNEQFF. The CDR3 DNA reads TGTGTCAGCAGCTTAGCTTGGCAACCAGGCAATGAGCAGTTCTTC. The full variable domain, in which reference TRBV7-9 and TRBJ2-1 provide the parts outside the CDR3, is DTGVSQNPRHKITKRGQNVTFRCDPISEHNRLYWYRQTLGQGPEFLTYFQNEAQLEKSRLLSDRFSAERPKGSFSTLEIQRTEQGDSAMYLCVSSLAWQPGNEQFFGPGTRLTVL.

The chain employs TRBV19 and TRBJ2-1; D unclear. This CDR3 region has 12 residues. Looked up from germline, CDR1 is LNHDA and CDR2 is SQIVND (reference sequence). V lost 3 bases to trimming and J lost 5 bases, with 5 bases between them. The CDR3 DNA sequence: TGTGCCAGTAGTATCCGGGACAATGAGCAGTTCTTC. Encoded protein: CASSIRDNEQFF.

The table lists this clonotype with a count of one. V usage is TRBV7-8 and J usage is TRBJ2-6; TRBD2 matches at 10 bases. This CDR3 has 20 residues. The V gene end was trimmed by 2 bases and the J gene end by 0 bases; junction bases not matched to a gene: 10. From germline, CDR1 is SGHVS and CDR2 FQNEAQ. As DNA, the CDR3 is TGTGCCAGCAGCTTAAGCGGGAGGGCCCCCCCCTACTCTGGGGCCAACGTCCTGACTTTC. As protein: CASSLSGRAPPYSGANVLTF. Combining the CDR3 with reference TRBV7-8 and TRBJ2-6 gives the whole variable domain GAGVSQSPRYKVAKRGQDVALRCDPISGHVSLFWYQQALGQGPEFLTYFQNEAQLDKSGLPSDRFFAERPEGSVSTLKIQRTQQEDSAVYLCASSLSGRAPPYSGANVLTFGAGSRLTVL.